The next 27 T cell receptor beta chains were all read from a single sample in a study of cytomegalovirus exposure and HLA in healthy donors. This PCR relied on a set of 60 Vbeta primers and 13 Jbeta primers. This table comes from immunoSEQ multiplex PCR, and its TCRdb copy is limited to in-frame clones, with some not included. The top ten clones hold about 2% of a sample with roughly 150,000 clones, 80% of them seen once. The specimen was PBMCs. The receptors stem from a man aged 25 to 40 in good health and CMV-seronegative.

This clone has just a few counts. This chain joins TRBV5-4 and TRBJ1-5; D is perhaps TRBD1 (5 bases). V dropped 4 bases and J dropped 4 bases, with 9 bases sitting between them. The CDR3 has 13 residues. Looked up from germline, CDR1 is SGHNT and CDR2 is YYREEE (reference sequence). CDR3 sequence reads: CASSIGVNQPQHF. The CDR3 DNA is TGTGCCAGCAGCATAGGGGTGAATCAGCCCCAGCATTTT.

This rearrangement joins TRBV18 to TRBJ1-5, with no clear D. The germline V gene encodes CDR1 KGHSH and CDR2 LQKENI. This CDR3 has 12 residues. The V gene lost 1 base and the J gene lost 8 bases, with 6 bases spanning the gap. Here the CDR3 DNA reads TGTGCCAGCTCACCACGGGAGGAGCCCCAGCATTTT. This encodes CASSPREEPQHF.

This clone was detected only once. The chain couples TRBV7-2 to TRBJ1-1; D possibly corresponds to TRBD1 (5 bases). Between the trimmed V and J ends, which lost 4 bases and 9 bases, there was a span of 9 bases. This CDR3 spans 11 amino acids. Looked up from germline, CDR1 is SGHTA and CDR2 is FQGNSA. CDR3 residues: CASSSQVKAFF. Written as DNA, the CDR3 is TGTGCCAGCAGCTCACAGGTTAAAGCTTTCTTT.

V usage is TRBV5-1 and J usage is TRBJ1-4; 7 bases are shared with TRBD1. This CDR3 is built from 16 residues. Germline lookup yields CDR1 SGHRS and CDR2 YFSETQ. The V and J ends lost 4 bases and 10 bases, in that order; junction bases with no gene match: 16. CDR3 residues: CASSPEGPGTEGKLFF. CDR3 DNA: TGCGCCAGCAGCCCTGAGGGTCCCGGGACAGAGGGAAAACTGTTTTTT. The whole variable domain, remainder taken from reference TRBV5-1 and TRBJ1-4, is KAGVTQTPRYLIKTRGQQVTLSCSPISGHRSVSWYQQTPGQGLQFLFEYFSETQRNKGNFPGRFSGRQFSNSRSEMNVSTLELGDSALYLCASSPEGPGTEGKLFFGSGTQLSVL.

The rearrangement joins TRBV7-9 to TRBJ2-5, with D possibly TRBD1 on 5 matching bases. Gene TRBJ2-7 matches the end of the DNA better, so the J call may be wrong. The CDR3 is 14 amino acids. Germline CDR1 reads SEHNR; CDR2 reads FQNEAQ (reference sequence). DNA of the CDR3: TGTGCCAGCAGCTTAGTAGGGGACTCCTACGAGCAGTACTTC. As protein: CASSLVGDSYEQYF.

In this sample, this clone turned up a few times. The rearrangement joins TRBV28 to TRBJ1-5, with a tentative D call TRBD1 (6 bases). Germline CDR1 MDHEN, CDR2 SYDVKM. This CDR3 has 14 residues. Trimming took off 3 bases at V and 6 bases at J, with 12 bases between the two ends. CDR3 residues: CASSFPGAFQPQHF. CDR3 in DNA: TGTGCCAGCAGTTTCCCAGGGGCTTTTCAGCCCCAGCATTTT.

This sequence joins TRBV7-9 and TRBJ1-4, with TRBD1 matching over 7 bases. Germline V gene sequence: CDR1 SEHNR, CDR2 FQNEAQ (reference sequence). The length of the CDR3 is 15 residues. With 5 bases clipped from V and 8 bases from J, the junction kept 11 bases outside the gene matches. The CDR3 nucleotides read TGTGCCAGCAGCCCCAGCACCGGGACAGCCGAAAAACTGTTTTTT. Its translation: CASSPSTGTAEKLFF.

Only one count was recorded for this clone. The J gene is TRBJ1-1, the V gene TRBV6-1; D is perhaps TRBD1 (5 bases). V lost 5 bases to trimming and J lost 5 bases, with 18 bases between them. The CDR3 spans 15 residues. CDR1 MNHNS and CDR2 SASEGT come from the germline V gene. The chain's CDR3 is CASSPMFGGSTEAFF. The DNA of the CDR3 is TGTGCCAGCAGTCCTATGTTCGGGGGTAGTACTGAAGCTTTCTTT.

This chain joins TRBV7-2 and TRBJ2-5, with D unclear. The end of the DNA fits TRBJ2-7 better, so the J call may be wrong. The CDR3 is made up of 12 amino acids. Germline V gene lookup returns CDR1 SGHTA and CDR2 FQGNSA. CDR3 amino acids: CASSHQVNEQYF. CDR3 sequence (DNA): TGTGCCAGCAGCCATCAGGTCAACGAGCAGTACTTC.

This chain connects TRBV28 to TRBJ2-7; 10 bases match TRBD1. The junction had 10 bases not matched to a gene; V was cut back by 5 bases and J by 6 bases. The V gene's germline CDR1 is MDHEN and CDR2 SYDVKM. This CDR3 contains 15 residues. The CDR3 spells CASSPPGTGVTEQYF. In DNA, the CDR3 is TGTGCCAGCAGTCCTCCCGGGACAGGGGTCACCGAGCAGTACTTC.

This chain connects TRBV13 to TRBJ2-7, with D possibly matching TRBD1 (6 bases). Trimming stripped 1 base from V and 5 bases from J, with 9 bases between. This CDR3 is built from 13 residues. Germline CDR1 reads PRHDT; CDR2 reads FYEKMQ (reference sequence). This chain's CDR3 is CASSLDRANEQYF. The CDR3 nucleotides are TGTGCCAGCAGCTTAGACAGGGCCAACGAGCAGTACTTC. Full variable domain (rest looked up from reference TRBV13 and TRBJ2-7): AAGVIQSPRHLIKEKRETATLKCYPIPRHDTVYWYQQGPGQDPQFLISFYEKMQSDKGSIPDRFSAQQFSDYHSELNMSSLELGDSALYFCASSLDRANEQYFGPGTRLTVT.

This chain links TRBV30 with TRBJ1-4, with D unresolved. V lost 0 bases and J lost 2, with 10 bases in between. This CDR3 is built from 15 residues. Germline CDR1 is GTSNPN and CDR2 is SVGIG (reference sequence). The CDR3 nucleotides are TGTGCCTGGAGTGTACTGTGGTCTACTAATGAAAAACTGTTTTTT. Amino acid sequence: CAWSVLWSTNEKLFF.

On this clone: Different DNA sequences within this sample yield the same CDR3. The V call is TRBV6-5, the J call TRBJ2-2; D remains unclear. V shed 1 base and J shed 7 bases, with 7 bases lying between them. Per the germline V gene, CDR1 is MNHEY and CDR2 is SVGAGI. This CDR3 is 13 amino acids long. CDR3 coding DNA: TGTGCCAGCAGTTACTTCTCCGGCGGGGAGCTGTTTTTT. Translation: CASSYFSGGELFF.

This chain connects TRBV7-2 to TRBJ2-2; perhaps TRBD2 as D (6 bases). The CDR3 is 16 residues long. The ends were cut back, 5 bases at V and 2 bases at J, with 15 bases in the middle. Germline CDR1 is SGHTA and CDR2 is FQGNSA. The CDR3 nucleotides are TGTGCCAGCAGCCGTATGGGGACTTTAAACACCGGGGAGCTGTTTTTT. This translates into CASSRMGTLNTGELFF. The full variable domain, with the rest looked up from reference TRBV7-2 and TRBJ2-2, is GAGVSQSPSNKVTEKGKDVELRCDPISGHTALYWYRQSLGQGLEFLIYFQGNSAPDKSGLPSDRFSAERTGGSVSTLTIQRTQQEDSAVYLCASSRMGTLNTGELFFGEGSRLTVL.

This clone appeared a few times. The CDR3 sequence is CSVWRSLGEQYF. In DNA, the CDR3 is TGCAGCGTTTGGAGATCACTTGGCGAGCAGTACTTC. The rearrangement links TRBV29-1 to TRBJ2-7; D is ambiguous. Germline V lookup: CDR1 SQVTM, CDR2 ANQGSEA. The germline V and J ends were trimmed by 5 bases and 6 bases, with 14 bases remaining between them. CDR3 length: 12 amino acids.

The CDR3 loop is CASSQDGLGTEAFF. In nucleotides, the CDR3 is TGTGCCAGCAGTCAAGACGGGTTGGGCACTGAAGCTTTCTTT. The rearrangement links TRBV2 to TRBJ1-1; D remains ambiguous. CDR1 and CDR2 from the germline V gene are SNHLY and FYNNEI. This CDR3 region has 14 residues. V gave up 5 bases and J gave up 4 bases, with 14 bases separating them.

The chain recombines TRBV7-2 with TRBJ1-5; unclear D gene. Looked up from germline, CDR1 is SGHTA and CDR2 is FQGNSA. This CDR3 has 13 amino acids. Deletions cut 1 base from V and 7 bases from J, with 8 bases between. The CDR3 region has the DNA TGTGCCAGCAGCTTAGGGTCGGGGCAGCCCCAGCATTTT. It is translated as CASSLGSGQPQHF.

V and J are TRBV11-2 and TRBJ2-3; maybe TRBD2 (5 bases). In germline, CDR1 is SGHAT, CDR2 FQNNGV. The CDR3 sequence is 15 residues long. V lost 5 bases and J 4 bases, leaving 16 bases between the germline ends. The CDR3 nucleotides are TGTGCCAGCAGCCGGCGGACTCAACCCCCAGATACGCAGTATTTT. Its protein is CASSRRTQPPDTQYF.

The rearrangement links TRBV18 to TRBJ2-7, with no clear D. V lost 5 bases to trimming and J lost 1 base, with 9 bases between them. The germline CDR1 and CDR2 sequences are KGHSH and LQKENI. This CDR3 region has 13 residues. Here the CDR3 DNA reads TGTGCCAGCTCAACCGACATGTCCTACGAGCAGTACTTC. Its translation is CASSTDMSYEQYF.

This rearrangement joins TRBV14 to TRBJ2-5; 9 positions agree with TRBD2. This CDR3 has 17 amino acids. J lost 1 base, V lost 0 bases, and 6 bases had no gene match. CDR1 is SGHDN and CDR2 is FVKESK in the germline V gene. CDR3 sequence: CASSQDIRRGGQETQYF. For the CDR3, the DNA is TGTGCCAGCAGCCAAGACATCAGGCGGGGGGGCCAAGAGACCCAGTACTTC.

The rearrangement links TRBV5-1 to TRBJ2-5; 8 nucleotides agree with TRBD1. CDR3 length: 14 amino acids. CDR1 is SGHRS and CDR2 is YFSETQ in the germline V gene. The V gene end was trimmed by 4 bases and the J gene end by 4 bases; junction bases not matched to a gene: 6. CDR3 amino acids: CASSGGQGRETQYF. For the CDR3, the DNA is TGCGCCAGCAGCGGAGGACAGGGAAGAGAGACCCAGTACTTC.

V usage is TRBV7-6 and J usage is TRBJ2-5, with 7 bases identical to TRBD2. The CDR3 has 16 residues. With 6 bases clipped from V and 5 bases from J, the junction kept 15 bases outside the gene matches. Per the germline V gene, CDR1 is SGHVS and CDR2 is FNYEAQ. The CDR3 sequence: CASRSILGGSRETQYF. The CDR3, as DNA: TGTGCCAGCAGATCGATTTTGGGCGGGAGTCGGGAGACCCAGTACTTC.

In nucleotides, the CDR3 is TGTGCCAGCACCCGGAACACCGGGGAGCTGTTTTTT. This gives the protein CASTRNTGELFF. The V call is TRBV2, the J call TRBJ2-2, with D hard to call. V lost 7 bases and J 1 base, leaving 4 bases between the germline ends. The CDR3 length is 12 residues. Germline V CDR1 and CDR2: SNHLY, FYNNEI.

This chain joins TRBV18 and TRBJ2-2, with D tentatively TRBD2 (7 bases). V was trimmed by 3 bases and J by 5 bases, leaving 13 bases between them. The germline V gene has CDR1 KGHSH and CDR2 LQKENI. The CDR3 runs 15 residues. The CDR3 loop is CASSPGRGATGELFF. The DNA for the CDR3 is TGTGCCAGCTCACCGGGACGGGGGGCGACCGGGGAGCTGTTTTTT.

This sequence joins TRBV5-1 and TRBJ2-5; TRBD1 matches 7 bases. CDR1 and CDR2 (germline): SGHRS, YFSETQ. J was trimmed by 6 bases and V by 2 bases; bases with no gene match: 4. This CDR3 is 13 amino acids long. CDR3 region: CASSLEGAKTQYF. The CDR3 nucleotides read TGCGCCAGCAGCTTAGAGGGGGCAAAGACCCAGTACTTC.

The chain recombines TRBV30 with TRBJ2-7; possible D gene TRBD1, 5 bases. Germline V gene lookup returns CDR1 GTSNPN and CDR2 SVGIG (reference sequence). Deletions cut 5 bases from V and 3 bases from J, with 20 bases between. The CDR3 loop spans 15 amino acids. DNA for the CDR3: TGTGCCTGGGTAGGGGCAGGAAGAACTGTCTACGAGCAGTACTTC. It encodes CAWVGAGRTVYEQYF. The whole variable domain, remainder taken from reference TRBV30 and TRBJ2-7, is SQTIHQWPATLVQPVGSPLSLECTVEGTSNPNLYWYRQAAGRGLQLLFYSVGIGQISSEVPQNLSASRPQDRQFILSSKKLLLSDSGFYLCAWVGAGRTVYEQYFGPGTRLTVT.

The J gene is TRBJ1-2, the V gene TRBV20-1, with a weak D call TRBD1 (6 bases). With 8 bases removed from V and 4 bases from J, the gap between germline ends came to 11 bases. The CDR3 length is 11 residues. CDR1 is DFQATT and CDR2 is SNEGSKA in the germline V gene (reference sequence). The CDR3 sequence: CSTWTVYGYTF. CDR3 nucleotide sequence: TGCAGTACCTGGACAGTCTATGGCTACACCTTC.